This entry features one T cell receptor (beta chain) sequence. Its specificity is unknown. RNA transcripts yielded amplified TCR beta CDR3 regions. RT-PCR in the first round (using the HTBI primer set) targeted the TCR CDR3. MiXCR, run by TCRdb on the multiplex PCR reads, gives a single entry per CDR3 protein. The sample gives around 350,000 distinct CDR3 sequences, approximately 18% of which show up once; roughly a third is in the top ten. The data stem from a study of T cells in Graves' hyperthyroidism and ophthalmopathy. Findings and caveats of the study: The model foresaw ophthalmopathy a median roughly 6.6 months prior to onset.

Uncontrolled infection, other autoimmune disease, pregnancy and lactation each barred patients from inclusion. The blood sample dates from first hyperthyroidism diagnosis, preceding any ophthalmopathy symptoms. The PBMCs studied were ones that came from 9 to 10 ml fresh peripheral blood. This receptor was taken from a woman aged 25 to 39 with Graves' hyperthyroidism that later progressed to Graves' ophthalmopathy. Sequencing was carried out using blood.

CDR3 in amino acids: CASRKENSPLHF. CDR3 in DNA: TGTGCCAGCAGGAAGGAGAATTCACCCCTCCACTTT. The chain is built from TRBV11-2 and TRBJ1-6; D remains unclear. This CDR3 contains 12 residues. CDR1 and CDR2 from the germline V gene are SGHAT and FQNNGV. V was clipped by 6 bases and J by 7 bases, with 7 bases between them.